The clone carrying this TCR beta chain appeared a few times. Its antigen is not identified. The data belong to a study of T-cell reconstitution after alpha-beta-depleted transplantation in children. General study points: It was newly produced T cells that mostly accounted for T-cell counts and diversity one year after transplant. Some patients' high day-60 TCRbeta diversity was traced to surviving recipient T cells and thymic progenitors. It was reported that alpha-beta T cells came from several hundred expanded graft clones (about two months after transplant).

The CDR3 is made up of 18 amino acids. V was shortened by 4 bases and J by 0 bases, with 23 bases between the two germline ends. CDR1 and CDR2 from the germline V gene are DFQATT and SNEGSKA (reference sequence). For TCRbeta, the library was prepared with unique molecular identifiers. One entry per CDR3 protein results from TCRdb running MiXCR on the PCR reads. The sample gives some 600,000 distinct CDR3 sequences, 10% to 15% of which show up once; 2% to 2.5% is in the top ten. The source of this sequence is a male patient younger than 18 who had a stem cell transplant for acute myeloid leukemia, so the T cells may come from the graft donor. The gene calls are TRBV20-1 and TRBJ2-3; D remains ambiguous. This material consisted of PBMCs, mostly from graft donor cells, taken 360 days after TCRalphabeta/CD19-depleted stem cell transplant. CDR3: CSATRYTTGLTSTDTQYF. For the CDR3, the DNA is TGCAGTGCTACCCGGTACACGACTGGGCTAACTAGCACAGATACGCAGTATTTT.